Only a few counts were recorded for the clone carrying this TCR beta chain. Every participating donor contributed roughly 11 milliliters of peripheral blood through a draw. The sample originates from a study of blood T cells in healthy people across ages. A sample-barcoded 5' primer and a J-beta primer mix were used in a second PCR of about 7 to 12 cycles. Each TCR beta cDNA got a 12-nucleotide random molecular identifier. TCRdb called the 5' RACE reads again in MiXCR, with one record for every CDR3 protein. The table includes 1.5 million to 2 million distinct CDR3 sequences, 49% detected once. V was shortened by 6 bases and J by 5 bases, with 13 bases between the two germline ends. The CDR3 consists of 13 residues. CDR1 MNHEY and CDR2 SVGAGI come from the germline V gene.

The chain links TRBV6-5 to TRBJ2-5; D call uncertain. Sequenced: blood. The sequence was obtained from a woman in her thirties or forties in good health. The CDR3 bases are TGTGCCAGCAGACCCGACGGAGTTGAGACCCAGTACTTC. Translation: CASRPDGVETQYF.